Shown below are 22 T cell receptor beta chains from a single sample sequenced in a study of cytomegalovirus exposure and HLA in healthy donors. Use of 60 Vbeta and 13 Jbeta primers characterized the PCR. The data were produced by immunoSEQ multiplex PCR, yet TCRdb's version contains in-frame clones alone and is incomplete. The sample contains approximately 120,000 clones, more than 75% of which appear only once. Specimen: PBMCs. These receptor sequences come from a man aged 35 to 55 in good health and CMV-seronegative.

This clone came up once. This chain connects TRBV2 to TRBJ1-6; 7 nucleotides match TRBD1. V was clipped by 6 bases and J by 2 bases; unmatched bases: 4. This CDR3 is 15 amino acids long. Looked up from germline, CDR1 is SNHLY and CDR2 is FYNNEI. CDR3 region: CASRDRATYNSPLHF. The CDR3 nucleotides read TGTGCCAGCAGAGACAGGGCAACCTATAATTCACCCCTCCACTTT.

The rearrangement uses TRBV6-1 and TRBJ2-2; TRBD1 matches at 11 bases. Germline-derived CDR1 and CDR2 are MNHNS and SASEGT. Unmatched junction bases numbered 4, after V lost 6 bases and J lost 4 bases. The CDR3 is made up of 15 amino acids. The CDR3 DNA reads TGTGCCAGCAGCGGACAGGGGGCTTCCACCGGGGAGCTGTTTTTT. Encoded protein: CASSGQGASTGELFF.

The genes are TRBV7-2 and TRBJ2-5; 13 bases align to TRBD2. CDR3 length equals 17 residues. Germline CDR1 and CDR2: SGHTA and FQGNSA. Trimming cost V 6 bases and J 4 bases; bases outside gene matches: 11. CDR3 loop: CASRPGLAGDGGETQYF. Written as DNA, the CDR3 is TGTGCCAGCAGACCTGGACTAGCGGGGGATGGGGGAGAGACCCAGTACTTC.

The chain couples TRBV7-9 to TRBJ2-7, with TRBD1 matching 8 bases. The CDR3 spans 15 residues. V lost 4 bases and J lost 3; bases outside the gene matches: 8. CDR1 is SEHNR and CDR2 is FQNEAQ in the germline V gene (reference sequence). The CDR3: CASSSNRGWYYEQYF. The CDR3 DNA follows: TGTGCCAGCAGCTCTAACAGGGGGTGGTACTACGAGCAGTACTTC.

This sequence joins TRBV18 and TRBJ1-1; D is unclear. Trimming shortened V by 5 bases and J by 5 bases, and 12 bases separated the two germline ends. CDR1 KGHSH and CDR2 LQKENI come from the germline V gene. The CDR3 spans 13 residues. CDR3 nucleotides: TGTGCCAGCTCAGGGTCCGGAGAGACTGAAGCTTTCTTT. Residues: CASSGSGETEAFF.

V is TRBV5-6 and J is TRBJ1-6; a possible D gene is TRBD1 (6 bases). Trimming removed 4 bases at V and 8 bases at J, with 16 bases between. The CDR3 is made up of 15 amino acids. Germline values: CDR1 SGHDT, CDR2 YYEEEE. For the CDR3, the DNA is TGTGCCAGCAGCGTAGAACCAGGGGTACATTCACCCCTCCACTTT. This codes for CASSVEPGVHSPLHF.

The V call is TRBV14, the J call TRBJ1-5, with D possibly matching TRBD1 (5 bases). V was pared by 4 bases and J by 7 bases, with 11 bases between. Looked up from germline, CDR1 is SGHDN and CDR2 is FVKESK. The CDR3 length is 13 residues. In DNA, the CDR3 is TGTGCCAGCAGCCTGGGACTGAGGCAGCCCCAGCATTTT. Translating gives CASSLGLRQPQHF.

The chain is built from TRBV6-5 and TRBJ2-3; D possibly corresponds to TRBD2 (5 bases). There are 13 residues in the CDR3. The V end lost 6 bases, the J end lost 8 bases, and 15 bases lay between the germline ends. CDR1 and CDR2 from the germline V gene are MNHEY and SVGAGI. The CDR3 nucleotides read TGTGCCAGCAGACCCGAGGGATGGGGTACGCAGTATTTT. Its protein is CASRPEGWGTQYF.

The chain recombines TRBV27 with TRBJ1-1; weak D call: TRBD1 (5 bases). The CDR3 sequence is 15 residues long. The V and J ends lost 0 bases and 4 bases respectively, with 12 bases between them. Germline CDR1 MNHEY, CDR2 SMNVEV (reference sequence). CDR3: CASSLSGAFSTEAFF. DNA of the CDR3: TGTGCCAGCAGTTTATCTGGGGCTTTCAGCACTGAAGCTTTCTTT.

CDR3 loop: CASSPLLGTYEQYF. The CDR3 DNA is TGCGCCAGCAGCCCCTTACTAGGTACCTACGAGCAGTACTTC. J is TRBJ2-7 and V is TRBV5-1; TRBD2 might be the D (5 bases). The germline V gene has CDR1 SGHRS and CDR2 YFSETQ. Trimming removed 4 bases from V and 2 bases from J, with 13 bases in between. The CDR3 has 14 amino acids.

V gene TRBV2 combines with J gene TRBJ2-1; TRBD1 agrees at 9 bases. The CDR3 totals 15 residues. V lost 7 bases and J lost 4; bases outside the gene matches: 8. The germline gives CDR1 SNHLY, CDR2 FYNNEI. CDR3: CASTYTGTGYNEQFF. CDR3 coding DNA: TGTGCCAGCACCTATACCGGGACAGGGTACAATGAGCAGTTCTTC.

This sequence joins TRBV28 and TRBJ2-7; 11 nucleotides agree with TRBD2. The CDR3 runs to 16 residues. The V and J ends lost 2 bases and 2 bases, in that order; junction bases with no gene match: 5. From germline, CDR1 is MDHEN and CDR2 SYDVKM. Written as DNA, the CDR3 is TGTGCCAGCAGTTTAAGTAGCGGGGGGGCCCCCTACGAGCAGTACTTC. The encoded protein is CASSLSSGGAPYEQYF. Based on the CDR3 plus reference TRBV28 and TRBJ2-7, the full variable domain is DVKVTQSSRYLVKRTGEKVFLECVQDMDHENMFWYRQDPGLGLRLIYFSYDVKMKEKGDIPEGYSVSREKKERFSLILESASTNQTSMYLCASSLSSGGAPYEQYFGPGTRLTVT.

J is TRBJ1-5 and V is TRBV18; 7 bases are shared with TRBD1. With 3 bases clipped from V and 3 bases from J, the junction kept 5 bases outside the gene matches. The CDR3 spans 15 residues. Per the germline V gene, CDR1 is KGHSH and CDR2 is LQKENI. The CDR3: CASSPSDRANQPQHF. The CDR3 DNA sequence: TGTGCCAGCTCACCCTCCGACAGGGCCAATCAGCCCCAGCATTTT.

CDR3 nucleotide sequence: TGCGCCAGCAGCTTCGGAGCGGGGGAACTCTCCTACGAGCAGTACTTC. It yields the protein CASSFGAGELSYEQYF. This chain connects TRBV5-1 to TRBJ2-7; 8 nucleotides align to TRBD2. Germline trimming cut 2 bases from V and 0 bases from J; bases unmatched to any gene: 7. Germline V lookup: CDR1 SGHRS, CDR2 YFSETQ. CDR3 length: 16 residues. Supplemented by reference TRBV5-1 and TRBJ2-7, the full variable domain reads KAGVTQTPRYLIKTRGQQVTLSCSPISGHRSVSWYQQTPGQGLQFLFEYFSETQRNKGNFPGRFSGRQFSNSRSEMNVSTLELGDSALYLCASSFGAGELSYEQYFGPGTRLTVT.

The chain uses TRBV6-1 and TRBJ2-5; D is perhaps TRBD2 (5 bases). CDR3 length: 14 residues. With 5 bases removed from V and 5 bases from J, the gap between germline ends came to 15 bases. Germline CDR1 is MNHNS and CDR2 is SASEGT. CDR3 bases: TGTGCCAGCAGTCCCCTAGGAGGTAGGGAGACCCAGTACTTC. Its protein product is CASSPLGGRETQYF.

The CDR3 here is CASSLEIGRTGGISYEQYF. CDR3 coding DNA: TGTGCCAGCAGCTTAGAGATAGGCCGAACAGGGGGTATTTCCTACGAGCAGTACTTC. The rearrangement links TRBV11-2 to TRBJ2-7, with TRBD1 matching 8 bases. Germline V gene data show CDR1 as SGHAT and CDR2 as FQNNGV. The CDR3 runs to 19 residues. V gave up 0 bases and J gave up 1 base; unmatched junction bases: 14. Using reference TRBV11-2 and TRBJ2-7 for the parts outside the CDR3, the full variable domain is EAGVAQSPRYKIIEKRQSVAFWCNPISGHATLYWYQQILGQGPKLLIQFQNNGVVDDSQLPKDRFSAERLKGVDSTLKIQPAKLEDSAVYLCASSLEIGRTGGISYEQYFGPGTRLTVT.

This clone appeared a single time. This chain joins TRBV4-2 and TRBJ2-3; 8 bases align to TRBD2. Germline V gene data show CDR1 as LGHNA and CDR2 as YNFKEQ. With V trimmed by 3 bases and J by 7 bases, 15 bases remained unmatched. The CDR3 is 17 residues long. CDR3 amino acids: CASSQRDTGGGTNTQYF. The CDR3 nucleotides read TGTGCCAGCAGCCAGAGAGACACGGGGGGGGGAACTAATACGCAGTATTTT.

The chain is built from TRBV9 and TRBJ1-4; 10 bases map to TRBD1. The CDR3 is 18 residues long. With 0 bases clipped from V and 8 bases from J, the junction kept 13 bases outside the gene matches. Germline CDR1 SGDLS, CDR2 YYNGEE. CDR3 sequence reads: CASSVEGDRGDIREKLFF. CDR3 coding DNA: TGTGCCAGCAGCGTAGAGGGGGACAGGGGTGATATTCGAGAAAAACTGTTTTTT.

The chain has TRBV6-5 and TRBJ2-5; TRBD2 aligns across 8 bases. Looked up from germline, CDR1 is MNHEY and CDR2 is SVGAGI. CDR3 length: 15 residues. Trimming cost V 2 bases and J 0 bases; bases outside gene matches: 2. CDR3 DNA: TGTGCCAGCAGTTACGAGCGGGGGTACCAAGAGACCCAGTACTTC. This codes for CASSYERGYQETQYF.

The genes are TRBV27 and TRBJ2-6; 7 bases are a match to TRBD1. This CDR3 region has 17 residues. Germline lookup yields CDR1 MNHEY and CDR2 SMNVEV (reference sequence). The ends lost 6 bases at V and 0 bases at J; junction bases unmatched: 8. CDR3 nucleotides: TGTGCCAGCAGCCTGGGACAGTTTAGCTCTGGGGCCAACGTCCTGACTTTC. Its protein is CASSLGQFSSGANVLTF. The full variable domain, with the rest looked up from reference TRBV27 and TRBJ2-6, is EAQVTQNPRYLITVTGKKLTVTCSQNMNHEYMSWYRQDPGLGLRQIYYSMNVEVTDKGDVPEGYKVSRKEKRNFPLILESPSPNQTSLYFCASSLGQFSSGANVLTFGAGSRLTVL.

CDR3 sequence: CASTVTGENYGYTF. The CDR3 DNA reads TGTGCCAGCACCGTGACAGGCGAAAACTATGGCTACACCTTC. The J gene is TRBJ1-2, the V gene TRBV6-1; D may be TRBD1 (6 bases). The ends were cut back, 7 bases at V and 2 bases at J, with 14 bases in the middle. The CDR3 contains 14 residues. CDR1 MNHNS and CDR2 SASEGT come from the germline V gene.

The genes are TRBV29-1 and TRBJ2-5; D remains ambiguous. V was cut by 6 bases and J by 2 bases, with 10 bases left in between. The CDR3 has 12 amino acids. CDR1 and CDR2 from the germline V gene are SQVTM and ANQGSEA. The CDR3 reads CSVDLPQETQYF. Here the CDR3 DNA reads TGCAGCGTCGATCTACCTCAAGAGACCCAGTACTTC.